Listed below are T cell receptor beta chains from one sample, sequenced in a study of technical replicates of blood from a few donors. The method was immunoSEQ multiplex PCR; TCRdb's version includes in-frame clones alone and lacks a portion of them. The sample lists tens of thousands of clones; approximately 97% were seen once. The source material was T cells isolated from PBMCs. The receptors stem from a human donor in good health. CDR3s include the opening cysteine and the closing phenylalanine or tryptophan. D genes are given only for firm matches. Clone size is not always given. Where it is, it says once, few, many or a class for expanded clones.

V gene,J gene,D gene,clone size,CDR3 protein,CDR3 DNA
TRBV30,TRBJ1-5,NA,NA,CAWNGTLDQPQHF,TGTGCCTGGAACGGGACACTTGATCAGCCCCAGCATTTT
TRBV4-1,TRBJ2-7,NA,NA,CASSQGGGDSYEQYF,TGCGCCAGCAGCCAAGGGGGCGGGGACTCCTACGAGCAGTACTTC
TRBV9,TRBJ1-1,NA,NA,CASSVLGGDGGTEAFF,TGTGCCAGCAGCGTATTGGGGGGGGACGGAGGCACTGAAGCTTTCTTT
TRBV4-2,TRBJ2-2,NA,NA,CASSLGGGYTGELFF,TGTGCCAGCAGCTTAGGTGGGGGGTACACCGGGGAGCTGTTTTTT
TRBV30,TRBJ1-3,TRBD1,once,CAWSVWARGQGNTIYF,TGTGCCTGGAGTGTATGGGCCAGGGGGCAAGGAAACACCATATATTTT
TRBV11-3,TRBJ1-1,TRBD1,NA,CASSPHHHNNRDRRNTEAFF,TGTGCCAGCAGCCCCCATCACCATAATAACCGGGACAGGAGGAACACTGAAGCTTTCTTT
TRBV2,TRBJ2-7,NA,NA,CASSAGTPQYF,TGTGCCAGCAGCGCCGGGACTCCCCAGTACTTC
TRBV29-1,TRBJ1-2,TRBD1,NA,CSVTIQGRNNYGYTF,TGCAGCGTCACTATACAGGGGAGGAATAACTATGGCTACACCTTC
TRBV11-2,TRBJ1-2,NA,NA,CASSLDWYGGHTF,TGTGCCAGCAGCTTAGATTGGTATGGAGGTCACACCTTC
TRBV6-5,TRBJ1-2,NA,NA,CASSPGGNTNYGYTF,TGTGCCAGCAGCCCCGGAGGGAATACCAACTATGGCTACACCTTC
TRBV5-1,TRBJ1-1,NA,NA,CASSTGGGTEAFF,TGCGCCAGCAGCACGGGAGGCGGGACTGAAGCTTTCTTT
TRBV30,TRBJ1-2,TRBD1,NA,CAWKLNRGYGYTF,TGTGCCTGGAAATTAAACAGGGGCTATGGCTACACCTTC
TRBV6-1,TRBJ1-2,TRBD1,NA,CASSVYQGQGARYGYTF,TGTGCCAGCAGTGTTTACCAGGGACAGGGGGCGCGCTATGGCTACACCTTC
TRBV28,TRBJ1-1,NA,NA,CASRLRDTEAFF,TGTGCCAGCCGTCTGAGGGACACTGAAGCTTTCTTT
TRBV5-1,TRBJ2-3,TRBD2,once,CASSLAGSQDTQYF,TGCGCCAGCAGCCTAGCGGGAAGTCAAGATACGCAGTATTTT
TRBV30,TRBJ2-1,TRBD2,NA,CAWNVPRGLAGAHYNEQFF,TGTGCCTGGAACGTCCCTCGGGGACTAGCGGGGGCACACTACAATGAGCAGTTCTTC
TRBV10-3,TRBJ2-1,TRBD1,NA,CAIGPTGGYNEQFF,TGTGCCATCGGTCCCACAGGGGGGTACAATGAGCAGTTCTTC
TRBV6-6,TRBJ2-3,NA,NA,CASSWGGGTDTQYF,TGTGCCAGCAGTTGGGGGGGCGGCACAGATACGCAGTATTTT
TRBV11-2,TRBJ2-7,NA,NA,CASSPSGLSSYEQYF,TGTGCCAGCAGCCCCAGCGGGCTTAGCTCCTACGAGCAGTACTTC
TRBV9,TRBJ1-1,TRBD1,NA,CASSPRGEAGGEAFF,TGTGCCAGCAGCCCCAGGGGGGAGGCGGGTGGGGAAGCTTTCTTT
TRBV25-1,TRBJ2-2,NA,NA,CASSRSPGGGGGTGELFF,TGTGCCAGCAGCCGATCCCCGGGAGGGGGCGGGGGAACCGGGGAGCTGTTTTTT
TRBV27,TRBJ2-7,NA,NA,CASSATVPSYEQYF,TGTGCCAGCAGTGCGACAGTCCCCTCCTACGAGCAGTACTTC
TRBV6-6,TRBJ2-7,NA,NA,CASSYDRNYEQYF,TGTGCCAGCAGTTACGACAGAAACTACGAGCAGTACTTC
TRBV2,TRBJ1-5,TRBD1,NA,CASSGQGTKFSNQPQHF,TGTGCCAGCTCTGGACAGGGAACTAAATTTAGCAATCAGCCCCAGCATTTT
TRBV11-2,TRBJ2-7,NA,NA,CASSPRMEVGYEQYF,TGTGCCAGCAGCCCCCGAATGGAGGTGGGCTACGAGCAGTACTTC
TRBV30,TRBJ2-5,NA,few,CAWSLAESQETQYF,TGTGCCTGGAGTTTGGCAGAATCCCAAGAGACCCAGTACTTC
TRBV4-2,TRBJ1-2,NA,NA,CASSQPSTGPKGYGYTF,TGTGCCAGCAGCCAACCTTCAACAGGTCCTAAGGGCTATGGCTACACCTTC
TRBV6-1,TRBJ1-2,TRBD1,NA,CASSARDRGSYTF,TGTGCCAGCAGTGCACGGGACAGGGGTTCCTACACCTTC
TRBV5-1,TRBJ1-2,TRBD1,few,CASSLGQGRDYGYTF,TGCGCCAGCAGCTTAGGACAGGGGAGGGACTATGGCTACACCTTC
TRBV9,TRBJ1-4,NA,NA,CASSEQGLTNEKLFF,TGTGCCAGCAGCGAACAGGGTCTGACTAATGAAAAACTGTTTTTT
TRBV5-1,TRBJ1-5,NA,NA,CASSPGQGGKGNQPQHF,TGCGCCAGCAGCCCTGGGCAGGGCGGAAAGGGAAATCAGCCCCAGCATTTT
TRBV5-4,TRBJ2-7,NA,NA,CASSFSGNEQYF,TGTGCCAGCAGCTTTTCGGGGAACGAGCAGTACTTC
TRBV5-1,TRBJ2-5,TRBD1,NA,CASSINPGQGALETQYF,TGCGCCAGCAGCATAAATCCGGGACAGGGGGCTCTAGAGACCCAGTACTTC
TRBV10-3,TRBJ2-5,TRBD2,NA,CAISGGLAGEQETQYF,TGTGCCATCAGTGGCGGACTAGCGGGGGAGCAAGAGACCCAGTACTTC
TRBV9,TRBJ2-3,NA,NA,CASSVGGADTQYF,TGTGCCAGCAGCGTAGGGGGGGCAGATACGCAGTATTTT
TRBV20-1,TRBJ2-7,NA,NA,CSARQFYEQYF,TGCAGTGCTAGACAATTTTACGAGCAGTACTTC
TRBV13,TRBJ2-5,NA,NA,CASSDRGAGETQYF,TGTGCCAGCAGCGATCGGGGGGCAGGAGAGACCCAGTACTTC
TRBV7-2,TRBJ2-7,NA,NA,CASSSREMSYEQYF,TGTGCCAGCAGCTCCCGGGAGATGAGTTACGAGCAGTACTTC
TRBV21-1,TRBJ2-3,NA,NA,CASSAIPDTQYF,TGTGCCAGCAGCGCTATCCCCGATACGCAGTATTTT
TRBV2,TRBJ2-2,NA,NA,CASSDAWTTLTGELFF,TGTGCCAGCAGTGATGCCTGGACTACCTTAACCGGGGAGCTGTTTTTT
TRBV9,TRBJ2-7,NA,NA,CASSSSGPEDEQYF,TGTGCCAGCTCCTCGAGCGGCCCGGAGGACGAGCAGTACTTC
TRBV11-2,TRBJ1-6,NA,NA,CASSQYSAGVSPLHF,TGTGCCAGCAGCCAATACAGTGCAGGGGTTTCACCCCTCCACTTT
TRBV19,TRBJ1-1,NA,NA,CASSMSVNTEAFF,TGTGCCAGTAGTATGTCCGTGAACACTGAAGCTTTCTTT
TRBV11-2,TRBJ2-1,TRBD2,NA,CASSFPLAGGLNNEQFF,TGTGCCAGCAGCTTTCCGCTAGCGGGGGGGCTAAACAATGAGCAGTTCTTC
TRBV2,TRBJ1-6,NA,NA,CASSEDRLGGSPLHF,TGTGCCAGCAGTGAAGACCGCTTGGGAGGTTCACCCCTCCACTTT
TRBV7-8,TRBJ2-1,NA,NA,CASSLASLSSYNEQFF,TGTGCCAGCAGCTTAGCTAGCTTAAGCTCCTACAATGAGCAGTTCTTC
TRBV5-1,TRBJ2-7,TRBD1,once,CASSSGQATYEQYF,TGCGCCAGCAGCTCAGGACAGGCCACCTACGAGCAGTACTTC
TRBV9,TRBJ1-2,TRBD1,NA,CASSDRDRTYYGYTF,TGTGCCAGCAGCGACCGGGACAGGACGTACTATGGCTACACCTTC
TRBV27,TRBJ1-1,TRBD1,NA,CASSPQGFMNTEAFF,TGTGCCAGCAGTCCACAGGGGTTCATGAACACTGAAGCTTTCTTT
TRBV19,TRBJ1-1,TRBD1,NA,CASSTMTVAGGLNTEAFF,TGTGCCAGTAGTACTATGACCGTCGCAGGGGGTCTTAACACTGAAGCTTTCTTT
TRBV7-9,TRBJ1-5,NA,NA,CASSLAGSNQPQHF,TGTGCCAGCAGTTTGGCGGGGAGCAATCAGCCCCAGCATTTT
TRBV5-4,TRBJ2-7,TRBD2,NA,CASSLKGLAGGSSYEQYF,TGTGCCAGCAGCTTGAAGGGACTAGCGGGAGGCAGCTCCTACGAGCAGTACTTC
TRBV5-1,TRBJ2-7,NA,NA,CASSADYEQYF,TGCGCCAGCAGTGCAGATTACGAGCAGTACTTC
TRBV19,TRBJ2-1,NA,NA,CASSIVGELRPNEQFF,TGTGCCAGTAGTATAGTTGGGGAGCTTCGTCCAAATGAGCAGTTCTTC
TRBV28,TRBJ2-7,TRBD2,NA,CASSLRGTSGRLNHEQYF,TGTGCCAGCAGTTTGAGGGGGACTAGCGGGAGGTTGAACCACGAGCAGTACTTC
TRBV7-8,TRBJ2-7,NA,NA,CASSPDQGLTYEQYF,TGTGCCAGCAGCCCGGACCAGGGATTGACCTACGAGCAGTACTTC
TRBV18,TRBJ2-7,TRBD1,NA,CASSPPDRNEQYF,TGTGCCAGCTCACCACCGGACAGGAACGAGCAGTACTTC